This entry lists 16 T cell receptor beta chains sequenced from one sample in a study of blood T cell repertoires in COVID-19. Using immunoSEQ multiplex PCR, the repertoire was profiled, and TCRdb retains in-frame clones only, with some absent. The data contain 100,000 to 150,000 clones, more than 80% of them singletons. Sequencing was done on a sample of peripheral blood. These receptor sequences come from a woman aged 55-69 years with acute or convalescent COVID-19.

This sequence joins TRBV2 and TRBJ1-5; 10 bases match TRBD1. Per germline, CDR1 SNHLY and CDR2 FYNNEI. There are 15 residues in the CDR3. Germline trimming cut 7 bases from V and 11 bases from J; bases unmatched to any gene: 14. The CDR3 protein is CASTVGQGGAGTQHF. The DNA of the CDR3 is TGTGCCAGCACCGTCGGACAGGGGGGCGCCGGGACCCAGCATTTT.

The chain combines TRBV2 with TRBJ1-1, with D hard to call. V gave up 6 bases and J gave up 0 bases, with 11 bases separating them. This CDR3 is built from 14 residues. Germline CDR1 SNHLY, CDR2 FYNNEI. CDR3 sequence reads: CASRGGRLNTEAFF. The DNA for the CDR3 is TGTGCCAGCAGGGGAGGACGTCTGAACACTGAAGCTTTCTTT.

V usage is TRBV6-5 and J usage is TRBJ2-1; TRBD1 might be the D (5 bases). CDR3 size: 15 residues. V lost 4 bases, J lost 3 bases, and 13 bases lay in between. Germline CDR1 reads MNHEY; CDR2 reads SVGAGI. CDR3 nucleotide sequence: TGTGCCAGCAGTTTCCAGGGATCCCTCTACAATGAGCAGTTCTTC. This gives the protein CASSFQGSLYNEQFF.

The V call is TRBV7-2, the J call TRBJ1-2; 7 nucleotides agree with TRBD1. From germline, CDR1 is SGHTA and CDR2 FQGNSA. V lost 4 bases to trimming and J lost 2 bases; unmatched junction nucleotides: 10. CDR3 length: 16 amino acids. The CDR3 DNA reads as TGTGCCAGCAGCTCGACAGGGACAAGAAAGAACTATGGCTACACCTTC. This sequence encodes CASSSTGTRKNYGYTF.

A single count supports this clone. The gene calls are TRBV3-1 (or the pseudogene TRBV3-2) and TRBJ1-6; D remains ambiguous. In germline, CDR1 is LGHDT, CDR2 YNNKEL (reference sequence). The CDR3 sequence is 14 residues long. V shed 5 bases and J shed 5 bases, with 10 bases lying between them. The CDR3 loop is CASSARSDNSPLHF. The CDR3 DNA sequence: TGTGCCAGCAGCGCCCGTTCGGATAATTCACCCCTCCACTTT.

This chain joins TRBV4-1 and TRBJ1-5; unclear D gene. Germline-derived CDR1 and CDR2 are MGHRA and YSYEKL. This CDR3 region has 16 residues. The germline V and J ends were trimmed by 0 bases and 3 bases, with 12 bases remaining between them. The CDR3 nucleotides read TGCGCCAGCAGCCAAGATCGAGGAGTTAACAATCAGCCCCAGCATTTT. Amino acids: CASSQDRGVNNQPQHF.

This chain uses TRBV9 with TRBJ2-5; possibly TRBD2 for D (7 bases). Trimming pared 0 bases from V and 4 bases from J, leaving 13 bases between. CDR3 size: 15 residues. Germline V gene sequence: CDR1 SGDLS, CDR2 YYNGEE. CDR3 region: CASSVDVGGRETQYF. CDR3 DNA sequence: TGTGCCAGCAGCGTAGATGTCGGGGGGCGAGAGACCCAGTACTTC.

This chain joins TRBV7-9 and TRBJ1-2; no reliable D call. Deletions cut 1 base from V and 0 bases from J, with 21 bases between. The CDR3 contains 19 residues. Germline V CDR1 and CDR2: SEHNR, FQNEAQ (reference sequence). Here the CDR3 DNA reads TGTGCCAGCAGCTTAGGGGAGGGCTTCCGGGCTCGATCTAACTATGGCTACACCTTC. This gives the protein CASSLGEGFRARSNYGYTF.

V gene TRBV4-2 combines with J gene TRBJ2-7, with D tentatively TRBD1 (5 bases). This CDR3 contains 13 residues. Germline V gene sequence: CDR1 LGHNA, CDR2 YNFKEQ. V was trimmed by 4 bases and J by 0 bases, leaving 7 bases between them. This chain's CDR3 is CASSPTGSYEQYF. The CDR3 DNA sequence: TGTGCCAGCAGCCCTACAGGCTCCTACGAGCAGTACTTC.

CDR3 coding DNA: TGCAGTTCAGCCTGGGGGGATGGCTACACCTTC. It encodes CSSAWGDGYTF. The chain couples TRBV20-1 to TRBJ1-2, with D possibly matching TRBD1 (5 bases). CDR3 length: 11 residues. Germline lookup yields CDR1 DFQATT and CDR2 SNEGSKA (reference sequence). V shed 8 bases and J shed 6 bases, with 13 bases lying between them.

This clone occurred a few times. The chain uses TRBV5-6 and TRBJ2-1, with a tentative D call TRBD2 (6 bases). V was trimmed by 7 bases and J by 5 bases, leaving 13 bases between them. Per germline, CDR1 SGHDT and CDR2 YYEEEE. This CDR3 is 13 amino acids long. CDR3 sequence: CASRDGGHNEQFF. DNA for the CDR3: TGTGCCAGCCGGGACGGGGGACACAATGAGCAGTTCTTC.

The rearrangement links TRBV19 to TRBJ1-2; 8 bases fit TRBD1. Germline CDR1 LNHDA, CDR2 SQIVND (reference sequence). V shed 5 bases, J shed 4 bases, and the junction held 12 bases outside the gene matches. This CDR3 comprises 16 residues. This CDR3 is CASSPQTGAGFYGYTF. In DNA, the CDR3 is TGTGCCAGTAGTCCGCAGACAGGGGCAGGATTCTATGGCTACACCTTC.

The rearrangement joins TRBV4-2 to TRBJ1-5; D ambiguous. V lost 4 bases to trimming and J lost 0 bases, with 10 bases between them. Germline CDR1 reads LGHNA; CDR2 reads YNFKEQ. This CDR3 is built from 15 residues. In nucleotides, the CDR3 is TGTGCCAGCAGCCCTGAGGGAGCTAGCAATCAGCCCCAGCATTTT. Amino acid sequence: CASSPEGASNQPQHF.

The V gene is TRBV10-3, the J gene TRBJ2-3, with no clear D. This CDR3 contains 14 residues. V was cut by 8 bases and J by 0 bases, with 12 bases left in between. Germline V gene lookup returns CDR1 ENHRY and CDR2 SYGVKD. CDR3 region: CAIYTGTSTDTQYF. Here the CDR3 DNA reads TGTGCCATCTACACGGGTACAAGCACAGATACGCAGTATTTT.

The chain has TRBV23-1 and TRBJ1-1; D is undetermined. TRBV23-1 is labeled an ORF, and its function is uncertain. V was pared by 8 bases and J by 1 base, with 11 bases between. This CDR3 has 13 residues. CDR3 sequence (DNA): TGCGCCAGCCCTCGGGGAGGGAACACTGAAGCTTTCTTT. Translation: CASPRGGNTEAFF.

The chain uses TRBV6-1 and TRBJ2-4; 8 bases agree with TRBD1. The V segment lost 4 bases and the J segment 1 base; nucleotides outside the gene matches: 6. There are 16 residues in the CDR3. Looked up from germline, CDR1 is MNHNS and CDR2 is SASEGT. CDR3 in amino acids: CASSGQGAVAKNIQYF. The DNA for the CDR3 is TGTGCCAGCAGTGGCCAGGGGGCTGTGGCCAAAAACATTCAGTACTTC.